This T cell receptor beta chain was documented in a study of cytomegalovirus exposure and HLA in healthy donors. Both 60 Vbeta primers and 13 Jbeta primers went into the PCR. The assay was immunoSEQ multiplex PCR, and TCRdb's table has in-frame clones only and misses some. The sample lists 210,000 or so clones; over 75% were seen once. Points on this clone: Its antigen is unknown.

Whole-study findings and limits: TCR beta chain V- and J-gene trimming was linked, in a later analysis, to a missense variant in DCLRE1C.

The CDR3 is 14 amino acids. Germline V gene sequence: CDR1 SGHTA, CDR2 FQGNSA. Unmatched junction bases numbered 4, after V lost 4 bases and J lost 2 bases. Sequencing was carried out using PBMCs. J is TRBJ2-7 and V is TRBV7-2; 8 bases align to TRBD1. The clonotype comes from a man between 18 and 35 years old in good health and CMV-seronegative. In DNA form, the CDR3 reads TGTGCCAGCAGCTCGACAGGGGCCCCCTACGAGCAGTACTTC. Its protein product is CASSSTGAPYEQYF.